This T cell receptor (beta chain) is from a study of blood T cell repertoires in COVID-19. There are 15 residues in the CDR3. The V gene's germline CDR1 is SGHNT and CDR2 YENEEA. The V and J ends lost 5 bases and 9 bases, in that order; junction bases with no gene match: 11. How the authors handled the data: Amplification with reference gene primers provided the estimates of nucleated cell counts. The repertoire was sequenced with immunoSEQ multiplex PCR; TCRdb's copy has only in-frame clones and lacks some. The DNA gave D and trimming, while V, J and clone size come from that table. Among some 120,000 clones listed, 88% were seen once.

The rearrangement joins TRBV11-3 to TRBJ2-1; 9 nucleotides align to TRBD1. This receptor was obtained from a man in his forties or fifties with acute or convalescent COVID-19. The specimen sequenced was peripheral blood. The CDR3 loop is CASSDGQGTIPEQFF. CDR3 in DNA: TGTGCCAGCAGCGACGGACAGGGGACGATACCTGAGCAGTTCTTC.